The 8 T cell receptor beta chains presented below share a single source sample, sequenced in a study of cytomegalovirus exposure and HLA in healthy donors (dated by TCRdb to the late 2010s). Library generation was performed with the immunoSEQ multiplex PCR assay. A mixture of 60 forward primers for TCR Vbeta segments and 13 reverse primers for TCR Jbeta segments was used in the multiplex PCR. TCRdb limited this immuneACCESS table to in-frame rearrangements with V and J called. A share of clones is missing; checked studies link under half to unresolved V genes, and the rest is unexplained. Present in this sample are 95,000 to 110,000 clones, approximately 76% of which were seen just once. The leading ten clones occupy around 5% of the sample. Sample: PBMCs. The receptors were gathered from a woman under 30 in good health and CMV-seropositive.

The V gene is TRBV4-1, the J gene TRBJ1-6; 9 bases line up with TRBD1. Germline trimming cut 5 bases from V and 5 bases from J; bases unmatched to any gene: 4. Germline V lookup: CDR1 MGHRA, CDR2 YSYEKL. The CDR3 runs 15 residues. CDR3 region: CASSNRDRDNSPLHF. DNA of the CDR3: TGCGCCAGCAGCAACCGGGACAGGGATAATTCACCCCTCCACTTT.

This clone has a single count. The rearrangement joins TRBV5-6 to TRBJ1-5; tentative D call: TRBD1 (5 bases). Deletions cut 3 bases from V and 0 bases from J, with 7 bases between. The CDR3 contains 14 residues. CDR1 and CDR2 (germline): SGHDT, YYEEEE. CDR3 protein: CASSSDNSNQPQHF. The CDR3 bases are TGTGCCAGCAGCTCGGACAATAGCAATCAGCCCCAGCATTTT.

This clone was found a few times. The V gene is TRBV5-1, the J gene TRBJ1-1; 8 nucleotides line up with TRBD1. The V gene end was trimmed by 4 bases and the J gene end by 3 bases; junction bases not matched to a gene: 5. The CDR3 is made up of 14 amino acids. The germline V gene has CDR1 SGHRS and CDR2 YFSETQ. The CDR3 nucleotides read TGCGCCAGCAGCCTGCAGGGGGCCCACACTGAAGCTTTCTTT. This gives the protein CASSLQGAHTEAFF.

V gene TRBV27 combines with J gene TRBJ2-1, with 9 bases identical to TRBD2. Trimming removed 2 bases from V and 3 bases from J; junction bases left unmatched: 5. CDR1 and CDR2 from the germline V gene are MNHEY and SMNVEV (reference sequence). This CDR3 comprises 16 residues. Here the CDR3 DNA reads TGTGCCAGCAGTTTAACACGGACTAGCGTCTACAATGAGCAGTTCTTC. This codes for CASSLTRTSVYNEQFF.

Here the CDR3 DNA reads TGCGCCAGCAGCGCGGGACTGAACACCGGGGAGCTGTTTTTT. Protein sequence: CASSAGLNTGELFF. The rearrangement uses TRBV5-1 and TRBJ2-2; the D gene is possibly TRBD2 (6 bases). Germline V CDR1 and CDR2: SGHRS, YFSETQ. Trimming cost V 4 bases and J 1 base, with 8 bases left between them. The CDR3 length is 14 residues.

Here the CDR3 reads CASSGTAYEQYF. The CDR3, as DNA: TGTGCCAGCAGTGGGACAGCCTACGAGCAGTACTTC. The chain uses TRBV6-1 and TRBJ2-7, with D perhaps TRBD1 (6 bases). The germline gives CDR1 MNHNS, CDR2 SASEGT. CDR3 length: 12 amino acids. Trimming left V 4 bases short and J 2 bases short, with 6 bases between.

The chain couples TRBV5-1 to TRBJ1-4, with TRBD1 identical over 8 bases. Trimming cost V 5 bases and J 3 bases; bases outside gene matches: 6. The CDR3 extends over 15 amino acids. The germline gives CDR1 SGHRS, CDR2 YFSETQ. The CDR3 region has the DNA TGCGCCAGCAGGACAGGGGAGGGATCTAATGAAAAACTGTTTTTT. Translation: CASRTGEGSNEKLFF.

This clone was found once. CDR3 in DNA: TGTGCCAGCAGAGGACGGGAGCGGGCGTATGAGCAGTTCTTC. Protein: CASRGRERAYEQFF. The chain combines TRBV11-3 with TRBJ2-1; D is possibly TRBD2 (6 bases). V lost 6 bases, J lost 8 bases, and 17 bases lay in between. Germline V gene data show CDR1 as SGHNT and CDR2 as YENEEA. The CDR3 has 14 residues.